This TCR beta chain was documented in a study of shared clonotypes between healthy human individuals. Overall study context: A couple of female and three male donors aged 18 to 49 were enrolled. CD4 naive cells filled three plates per donor, CD4 memory three, CD8 naive two and CD8 memory one.

TCRdb keeps only in-frame clones here, not all; method: immunoSEQ multiplex PCR. Counted here are around 560,000 clones, 85% to 95% occurring once; the ten biggest clones make up around 0.11%. On this clone: Its antigen is not known.

The junction had 12 bases not matched to a gene; V was cut back by 0 bases and J by 8 bases. This CDR3 is built from 17 residues. Germline CDR1 and CDR2: PRHDT and FYEKMQ (reference sequence). CD45RO-negative CD8 cells positively selected for CCR7 made up the naive population, which excluded terminally differentiated effector memory CD45RA+ cells. Points from the study as a whole: All-four-donor shared clonotypes had higher generation probabilities than non-shared clonotypes did. Shared across several donors were around 5% of the naive CD4 clonotypes.

Sequenced sample: naive CD8+ T cells sorted from blood. This clonotype was obtained from a woman aged 25 to 39 in good health. V gene TRBV13 combines with J gene TRBJ2-7; 11 nucleotides agree with TRBD2. The CDR3 region has the DNA TGTGCCAGCAGCTTAGGCGGAGTGGGACTAGCGGCACCCCAGCAGTACTTC. It encodes CASSLGGVGLAAPQQYF.